The 20 T cell receptor beta chains reported below all come from one sample, sequenced in a study of T-cell memory formation after mild COVID-19. TCRdb reprocessed the 5' RACE reads via MiXCR and lists one record per CDR3 protein. The sample holds about 440,000 distinct CDR3 sequences, around 19% seen once. The material sequenced was PBMCs or a T cell subset sorted from them (not recorded which). These receptors all come from an adult woman who had mild COVID-19 (a few samples of this study predate the infection). Cell type and time point are not known.

The chain carries TRBV4-1 and TRBJ2-1; possible D gene TRBD2, 6 bases. V was shortened by 1 base and J by 4 bases, with 11 bases between the two germline ends. The CDR3 is made up of 15 amino acids. Germline V gives CDR1 MGHRA, CDR2 YSYEKL. CDR3: CASSQVTGGYNEQFF. In DNA, the CDR3 is TGCGCCAGCAGCCAAGTAACCGGGGGATACAATGAGCAGTTCTTC.

The sample holds a few counts of this clonotype. This sequence joins TRBV5-6 and TRBJ2-7; D remains unclear. The CDR3 consists of 14 residues. With 1 base removed from V and 9 bases from J, the gap between germline ends came to 17 bases. The germline CDR1 and CDR2 sequences are SGHDT and YYEEEE. As DNA, the CDR3 is TGTGCCAGCAGCTTGAACCGGGCCCGCCTTGTGCAGTACTTC. It translates to CASSLNRARLVQYF. The full variable domain, with the rest looked up from reference TRBV5-6 and TRBJ2-7, is DAGVTQSPTHLIKTRGQQVTLRCSPKSGHDTVSWYQQALGQGPQFIFQYYEEEERQRGNFPDRFSGHQFPNYSSELNVNALLLGDSALYLCASSLNRARLVQYFGPGTRLTVT.

This clonotype has only a few counts. V is TRBV10-3 and J is TRBJ2-7; no clear D gene. This CDR3 contains 16 residues. Germline-derived CDR1 and CDR2 are ENHRY and SYGVKD. Deletions cut 4 bases from V and 6 bases from J, with 22 bases between. The chain's CDR3 is CAISAASRVTVGEQYF. DNA for the CDR3: TGTGCCATCAGTGCGGCTTCCCGGGTTACAGTGGGCGAGCAGTACTTC.

The chain recombines TRBV12-3 or TRBV12-4 with TRBJ1-1, with a tentative D call TRBD1 (5 bases). The CDR3 extends over 13 amino acids. Between the trimmed V and J ends, which lost 1 base and 7 bases, there was a span of 10 bases. The CDR3, as DNA: TGTGCCAGCAGTTTAGGGGGCGCCGATGAAGCTTTCTTT. It is translated as CASSLGGADEAFF.

The CDR3 DNA is TGTGCCAGCAGCCCTAGGGGGGATGGAGGGGAGACCCAGTACTTC. This codes for CASSPRGDGGETQYF. The chain couples TRBV5-4 to TRBJ2-5, with D possibly being TRBD1 or TRBD2 (6 bases each). V lost 4 bases and J 5 bases, leaving 18 bases between the germline ends. Germline V gene sequence: CDR1 SGHNT, CDR2 YYREEE (reference sequence). CDR3 length: 15 amino acids.

The gene calls are TRBV7-2 and TRBJ1-5, with D unclear. Trimming removed 6 bases from V and 4 bases from J, with 13 bases in between. CDR3 length equals 14 residues. The germline gives CDR1 SGHTA, CDR2 FQGNSA. CDR3 DNA sequence: TGTGCCAGCAGGCGGTACGATTATAATCAGCCCCAGCATTTT. Its protein is CASRRYDYNQPQHF.

The rearrangement uses TRBV3-1 and TRBJ2-7; a weak D match, TRBD2 (5 bases). Trimming shortened V by 10 bases and J by 6 bases, and 28 bases separated the two germline ends. CDR1 and CDR2 (germline): LGHDT, YNNKEL (reference sequence). The CDR3 runs to 16 residues. The CDR3 protein is CATSAPKITRNAEQYF. Written as DNA, the CDR3 is TGTGCCACCAGTGCCCCAAAAATTACTAGGAATGCCGAGCAGTACTTC.

In DNA, the CDR3 is TGTGCCAGCAGTTTAAGGCAGGGTAAAGTAGGGCAAGAGACCCAGTACTTC. Its protein product is CASSLRQGKVGQETQYF. The rearrangement links TRBV12-3 or TRBV12-4 to TRBJ2-5; a possible D gene is TRBD1 (5 bases). Trimming pared 2 bases from V and 2 bases from J, leaving 18 bases between. The CDR3 has 17 amino acids.

The chain joins TRBV4-3 to TRBJ2-3; D may be TRBD1 or TRBD2 (5 bases each). V was shortened by 0 bases and J by 7 bases, with 14 bases between the two germline ends. Per the germline V gene, CDR1 is LGHNA and CDR2 is YSLEER. The CDR3 sequence is 15 residues long. The CDR3 region is CASSQDFRGVNTQYF. CDR3 sequence (DNA): TGCGCCAGCAGCCAAGATTTTAGAGGGGTTAATACGCAGTATTTT.

The V and J genes are TRBV4-3 and TRBJ1-1, with D possibly being TRBD1 (5 bases). V lost 0 bases and J lost 5, with 7 bases in between. This CDR3 contains 13 residues. Germline CDR1 reads LGHNA; CDR2 reads YSLEER. As DNA, the CDR3 is TGCGCCAGCAGCCAAGATCGGACAACTGAAGCTTTCTTT. Protein product: CASSQDRTTEAFF.

This clonotype was detected only a few times. V usage is TRBV9 and J usage is TRBJ1-4, with a tentative D call TRBD1 (6 bases). CDR3 length: 16 amino acids. Germline V gene sequence: CDR1 SGDLS, CDR2 YYNGEE. V lost 3 bases and J 3 bases, leaving 15 bases between the germline ends. Written as DNA, the CDR3 is TGTGCCAGCAGCGCCAGGGGATCCCAAGCTAATGAAAAACTGTTTTTT. The encoded protein is CASSARGSQANEKLFF. The whole variable domain, filled in from reference TRBV9 and TRBJ1-4, reads DSGVTQTPKHLITATGQRVTLRCSPRSGDLSVYWYQQSLDQGLQFLIQYYNGEERAKGNILERFSAQQFPDLHSELNLSSLELGDSALYFCASSARGSQANEKLFFGSGTQLSVL.

This clonotype was recorded only once. This sequence joins TRBV7-3 and TRBJ2-3, with D possibly TRBD2 on 6 matching bases. V was pared by 0 bases and J by 4 bases, with 17 bases between. CDR1 is SGHTA and CDR2 is FQGTGA in the germline V gene. This CDR3 has 17 amino acids. Written as DNA, the CDR3 is TGTGCCAGCAGCTTAACCATTGTGGGGACTTTCCCAGATACGCAGTATTTT. It translates to CASSLTIVGTFPDTQYF.

This clonotype was counted once. CDR3 protein: CASSLEVGQGMRETQYF. The CDR3 nucleotides are TGTGCCAGCAGTTTAGAAGTGGGACAGGGTATGAGAGAGACCCAGTACTTC. The chain carries TRBV12-3 or TRBV12-4 and TRBJ2-5; 9 bases line up with TRBD1. V lost 1 base to trimming and J lost 4 bases; unmatched junction nucleotides: 10. This CDR3 has 17 residues.

This clonotype was observed many times. This chain links TRBV7-2 with TRBJ2-3; no clear D gene. The V gene lost 3 bases and the J gene lost 6 bases, with 13 bases spanning the gap. The germline V gene encodes CDR1 SGHTA and CDR2 FQGNSA. This CDR3 has 14 amino acids. The CDR3 sequence: CASSLPTKSDTQYF. The DNA of the CDR3 is TGTGCCAGCAGCTTGCCGACGAAATCCGATACGCAGTATTTT.

This clonotype has more than one count but fewer than ten. V and J are TRBV5-1 and TRBJ1-1; TRBD1 is a possible D gene (6 bases). The CDR3 extends over 13 amino acids. Germline lookup yields CDR1 SGHRS and CDR2 YFSETQ. V was cut by 5 bases and J by 1 base, with 9 bases left in between. Here the CDR3 DNA reads TGCGCCAGCAGAGAACAGGGGAACACTGAAGCTTTCTTT. Translated, it gives CASREQGNTEAFF.

Ten or more counts support this clonotype. The rearrangement joins TRBV5-5 to TRBJ2-1; 7 positions match TRBD1. Germline V CDR1 and CDR2: SGHKS, YYEKEE (reference sequence). The CDR3 runs 17 residues. V shed 3 bases and J 9 bases; nucleotides not matched to a gene: 18. The CDR3 DNA follows: TGTGCCAGCAGCTCCGAACTAGAGACAGGGTCAAGGGGTGAGCAGTTCTTC. Amino acids: CASSSELETGSRGEQFF.

The rearrangement uses TRBV28 and TRBJ1-5; D may be TRBD1 (5 bases). Germline-derived CDR1 and CDR2 are MDHEN and SYDVKM. V dropped 8 bases and J dropped 5 bases, with 13 bases sitting between them. The CDR3 is 13 amino acids. CDR3 protein: CASLPDRYQPQHF. DNA for the CDR3: TGTGCCAGCTTACCCGACAGATATCAGCCCCAGCATTTT.

V is TRBV5-1 and J is TRBJ2-7; D gene unclear. Looked up from germline, CDR1 is SGHRS and CDR2 is YFSETQ. The ends were cut back, 0 bases at V and 3 bases at J, with 10 bases in the middle. This CDR3 has 14 amino acids. Here the CDR3 reads CASSLEVGHYEQYF. CDR3 nucleotides: TGCGCCAGCAGCTTGGAGGTAGGGCACTACGAGCAGTACTTC. Using reference TRBV5-1 and TRBJ2-7 for the parts outside the CDR3, the full variable domain is KAGVTQTPRYLIKTRGQQVTLSCSPISGHRSVSWYQQTPGQGLQFLFEYFSETQRNKGNFPGRFSGRQFSNSRSEMNVSTLELGDSALYLCASSLEVGHYEQYFGPGTRLTVT.

This clonotype has only a few counts. This chain connects TRBV2 to TRBJ1-1; D is ambiguous. CDR3 length: 12 residues. V dropped 10 bases and J dropped 1 base, with 10 bases sitting between them. Germline V gene sequence: CDR1 SNHLY, CDR2 FYNNEI. In nucleotides, the CDR3 is TGTGCCATCATGACGGGGAACACTGAAGCTTTCTTT. Its protein is CAIMTGNTEAFF.

The table lists this clonotype with a few counts. The chain is built from TRBV5-1 and TRBJ2-5, with D unresolved. The ends were cut back, 0 bases at V and 2 bases at J, with 11 bases in the middle. This CDR3 region has 15 residues. Germline V gives CDR1 SGHRS, CDR2 YFSETQ. The CDR3 reads CASSLVAAIQETQYF. The CDR3, as DNA: TGCGCCAGCAGCTTGGTAGCCGCAATACAAGAGACCCAGTACTTC.